Listed here is a single TCR beta chain. The sample originates from a study of control samples from healthy donors and cancer patients. Measured with immunoSEQ multiplex PCR; TCRdb has only the in-frame clones, and not every one. The repertoire holds 190,000 or so clones, with 90% to 95% as singletons. The germline V gene encodes CDR1 KGHDR and CDR2 SFDVKD. The V gene lost 1 base and the J gene lost 8 bases, with 20 bases spanning the gap. The CDR3 spans 17 residues. The TCR comes from a young man in good health. Sequenced input: blood. This chain joins TRBV24-1 and TRBJ2-1; tentatively, D is TRBD2 (6 bases). In nucleotides, the CDR3 is TGTGCCACCAGTGATTTTCAAGTAAGTAGCGGAGGGTATGAGCAGTTCTTC. Amino acids: CATSDFQVSSGGYEQFF.